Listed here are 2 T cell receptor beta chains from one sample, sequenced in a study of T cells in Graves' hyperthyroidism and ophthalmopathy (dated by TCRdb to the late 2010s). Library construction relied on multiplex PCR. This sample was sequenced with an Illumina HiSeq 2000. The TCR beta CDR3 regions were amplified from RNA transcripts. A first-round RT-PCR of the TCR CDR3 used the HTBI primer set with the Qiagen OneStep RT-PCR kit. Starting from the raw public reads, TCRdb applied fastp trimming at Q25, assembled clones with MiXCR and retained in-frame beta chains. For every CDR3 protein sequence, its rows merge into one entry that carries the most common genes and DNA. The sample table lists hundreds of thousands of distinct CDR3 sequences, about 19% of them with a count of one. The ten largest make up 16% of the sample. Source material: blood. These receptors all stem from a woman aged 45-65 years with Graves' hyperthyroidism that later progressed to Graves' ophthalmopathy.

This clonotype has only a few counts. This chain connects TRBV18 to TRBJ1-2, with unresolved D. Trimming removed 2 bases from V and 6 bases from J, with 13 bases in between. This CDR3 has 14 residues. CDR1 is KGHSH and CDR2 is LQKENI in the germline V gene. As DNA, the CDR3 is TGTGCCAGCTCACCATTCGACGGGAAGAATGGCTACACCTTC. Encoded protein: CASSPFDGKNGYTF.

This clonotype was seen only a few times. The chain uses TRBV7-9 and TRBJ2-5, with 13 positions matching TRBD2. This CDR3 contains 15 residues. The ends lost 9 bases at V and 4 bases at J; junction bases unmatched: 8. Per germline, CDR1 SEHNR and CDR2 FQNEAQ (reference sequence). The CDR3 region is CASLTSGGARETQYF. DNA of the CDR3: TGTGCCAGTCTCACTAGCGGGGGGGCCAGAGAGACCCAGTACTTC.